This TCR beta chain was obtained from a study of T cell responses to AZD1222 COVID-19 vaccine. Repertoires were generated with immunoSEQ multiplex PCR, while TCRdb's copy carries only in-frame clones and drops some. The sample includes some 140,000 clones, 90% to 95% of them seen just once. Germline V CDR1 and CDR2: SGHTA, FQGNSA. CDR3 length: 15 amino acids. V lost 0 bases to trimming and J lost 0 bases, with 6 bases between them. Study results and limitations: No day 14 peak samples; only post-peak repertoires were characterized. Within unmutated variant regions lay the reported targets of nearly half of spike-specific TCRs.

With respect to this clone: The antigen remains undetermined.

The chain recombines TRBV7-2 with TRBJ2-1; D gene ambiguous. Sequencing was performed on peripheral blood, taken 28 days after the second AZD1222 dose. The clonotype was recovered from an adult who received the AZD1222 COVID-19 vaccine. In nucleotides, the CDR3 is TGTGCCAGCAGCTTAGCGGGCAGCTCCTACAATGAGCAGTTCTTC. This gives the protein CASSLAGSSYNEQFF.